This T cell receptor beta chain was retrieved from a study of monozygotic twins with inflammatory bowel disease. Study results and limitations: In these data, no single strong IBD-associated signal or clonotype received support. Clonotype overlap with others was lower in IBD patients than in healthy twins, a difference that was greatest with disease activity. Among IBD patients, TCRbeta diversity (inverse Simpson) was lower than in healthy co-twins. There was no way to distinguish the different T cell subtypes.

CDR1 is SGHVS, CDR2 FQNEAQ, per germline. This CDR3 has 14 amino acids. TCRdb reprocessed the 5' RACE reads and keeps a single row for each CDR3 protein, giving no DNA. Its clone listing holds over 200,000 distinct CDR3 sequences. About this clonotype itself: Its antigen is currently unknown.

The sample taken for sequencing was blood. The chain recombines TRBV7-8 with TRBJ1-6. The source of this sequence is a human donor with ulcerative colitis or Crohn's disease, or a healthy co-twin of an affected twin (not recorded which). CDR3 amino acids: CASSLVGSNSPLHF. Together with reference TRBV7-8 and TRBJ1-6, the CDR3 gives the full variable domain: GAGVSQSPRYKVAKRGQDVALRCDPISGHVSLFWYQQALGQGPEFLTYFQNEAQLDKSGLPSDRFFAERPEGSVSTLKIQRTQQEDSAVYLCASSLVGSNSPLHFGNGTRLTVT.